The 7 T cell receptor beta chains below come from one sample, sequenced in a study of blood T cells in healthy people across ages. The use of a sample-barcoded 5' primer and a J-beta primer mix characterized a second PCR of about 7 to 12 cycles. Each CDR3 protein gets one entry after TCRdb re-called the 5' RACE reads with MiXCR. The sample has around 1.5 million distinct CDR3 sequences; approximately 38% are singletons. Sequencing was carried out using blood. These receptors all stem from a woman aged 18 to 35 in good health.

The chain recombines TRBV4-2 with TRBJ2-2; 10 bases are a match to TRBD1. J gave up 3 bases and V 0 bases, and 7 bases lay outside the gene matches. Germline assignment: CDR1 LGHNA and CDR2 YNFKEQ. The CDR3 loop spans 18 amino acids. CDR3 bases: TGTGCCAGCAGCCAAGATGGGGGACAGGGGTCCTACACCGGGGAGCTGTTTTTT. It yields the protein CASSQDGGQGSYTGELFF.

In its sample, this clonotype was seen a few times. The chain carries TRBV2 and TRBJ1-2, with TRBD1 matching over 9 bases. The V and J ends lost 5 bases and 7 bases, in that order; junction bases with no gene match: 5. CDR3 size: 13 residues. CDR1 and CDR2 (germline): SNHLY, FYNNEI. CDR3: CASSRRDRAGYTF. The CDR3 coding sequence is TGTGCCAGCAGTAGAAGGGACAGGGCTGGCTACACCTTC.

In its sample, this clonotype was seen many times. CDR3 region: CATTPRGSTYNEQFF. The CDR3 bases are TGTGCCACCACGCCGCGGGGAAGTACCTACAATGAGCAGTTCTTC. The rearrangement joins TRBV15 to TRBJ2-1; D is perhaps TRBD2 (6 bases). Germline V lookup: CDR1 LNHNV, CDR2 YYDKDF (reference sequence). The CDR3 contains 15 residues. The V and J ends lost 7 bases and 2 bases respectively, with 15 bases between them.

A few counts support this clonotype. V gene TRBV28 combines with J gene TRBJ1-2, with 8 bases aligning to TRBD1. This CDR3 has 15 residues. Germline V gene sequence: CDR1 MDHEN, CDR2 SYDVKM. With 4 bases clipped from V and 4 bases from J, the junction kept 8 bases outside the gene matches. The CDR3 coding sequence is TGTGCCAGCAGTTCGCCCGAGACAGGGGTCTATGGCTACACCTTC. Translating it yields CASSSPETGVYGYTF.

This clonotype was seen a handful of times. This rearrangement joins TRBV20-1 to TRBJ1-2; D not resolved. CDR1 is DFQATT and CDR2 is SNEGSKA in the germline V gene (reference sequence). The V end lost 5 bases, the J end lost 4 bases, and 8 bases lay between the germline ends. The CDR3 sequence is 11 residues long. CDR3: CSAPIAYGYTF. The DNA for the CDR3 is TGCAGTGCTCCAATCGCCTATGGCTACACCTTC.

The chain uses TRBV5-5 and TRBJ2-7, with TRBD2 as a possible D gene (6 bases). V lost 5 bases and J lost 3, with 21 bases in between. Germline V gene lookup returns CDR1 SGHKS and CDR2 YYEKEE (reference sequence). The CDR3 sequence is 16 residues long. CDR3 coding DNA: TGTGCCAGCAGTTGGGGATCTTTGTTCGGGGGCTACGAGCAGTACTTC. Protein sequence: CASSWGSLFGGYEQYF.

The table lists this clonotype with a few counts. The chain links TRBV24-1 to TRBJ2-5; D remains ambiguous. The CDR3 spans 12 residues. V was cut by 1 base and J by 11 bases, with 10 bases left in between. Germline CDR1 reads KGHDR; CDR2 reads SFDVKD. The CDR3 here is CATSDFLGEQYF. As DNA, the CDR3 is TGTGCCACCAGTGATTTTCTCGGTGAGCAGTACTTC.